This entry lists 2 T cell receptor beta chains sequenced from one sample in a study of blood T cell repertoires in COVID-19. This table comes from immunoSEQ multiplex PCR, and its TCRdb copy is limited to in-frame clones, with some not included. Of about 210,000 clones in the sample, about four fifths were seen once. The sequenced material came from peripheral blood. The receptor source for this set is a man in his 60s with acute or convalescent COVID-19.

This clone was seen only a few times. This rearrangement joins TRBV20-1 to TRBJ1-1, with D tentatively TRBD1 (6 bases). Trimming stripped 4 bases from V and 7 bases from J, with 10 bases between. Germline V lookup: CDR1 DFQATT, CDR2 SNEGSKA (reference sequence). The CDR3 covers 11 residues. The CDR3 DNA sequence: TGCAGTGCTAAACAGGGAAATGAAGCTTTCTTT. This sequence encodes CSAKQGNEAFF.

The rearrangement uses TRBV6-5 and TRBJ2-1; weak D call: TRBD2 (6 bases). CDR3 length equals 15 residues. Trimming removed 4 bases from V and 1 base from J, with 11 bases in between. Germline V gene sequence: CDR1 MNHEY, CDR2 SVGAGI. Here the CDR3 DNA reads TGTGCCAGCAGTTTCCCGGGACTTTCCTACAATGAGCAGTTCTTC. Amino acid sequence: CASSFPGLSYNEQFF.